The rows below give T cell receptor beta chains drawn from one sample of a study of blood T cell repertoires in COVID-19. Libraries were prepared by immunoSEQ multiplex PCR; TCRdb keeps only in-frame clonotypes and omits some of them. The sample carries about 480,000 clones, around 87% recorded once. The sequencing input was PBMCs or T cells enriched from blood (not recorded which). The receptors originated from a woman between 35 and 50 years old who had recovered from COVID-19. CDR3s include the opening cysteine and the closing phenylalanine or tryptophan. The order of the fields is clone size, V gene, J gene, D gene, CDR3 DNA, CDR3 protein. A D gene is named only where the DNA matches it firmly. The size of a clone is reported for some rows only, either as once, few or many, or as a class for expanded clones.

-	TRBV7-9	TRBJ1-2	-	TGTGCCAGCAGCTTGGTGGAGGCTTATGGCTACACCTTC	CASSLVEAYGYTF
-	TRBV14	TRBJ2-1	-	TGTGCCAGCAGCCAAGCTCGAGGACAATATTTGTACAATGAGCAGTTCTTC	CASSQARGQYLYNEQFF
-	TRBV19	TRBJ2-1	-	TGTGCCAGTAGTCGCAGGGTAGGCCCCCCCGACAATGAGCAGTTCTTC	CASSRRVGPPDNEQFF
-	TRBV5-5	TRBJ1-2	-	TGTGCCAGCAGCCCGGACAGTAACTATGGCTACACCTTC	CASSPDSNYGYTF
-	TRBV27	TRBJ1-5	-	TGTGCCAGCAGTTTATCGGCCAGTAATCAGCCCCAGCATTTT	CASSLSASNQPQHF
-	TRBV11-3	TRBJ1-1	-	TGTGCCAGCAGCCAAGAGGACAGCGCAGCTTTCTTT	CASSQEDSAAFF
-	TRBV7-9	TRBJ2-4	TRBD1	TGTGCCAGCAGCCTCAGACAGGGGCCGAACATTCAGTACTTC	CASSLRQGPNIQYF
-	TRBV7-6	TRBJ2-5	-	TGTGCCAGCAGCTTAGGCGCGTCGGGCCAAGAGACCCAGTACTTC	CASSLGASGQETQYF
-	TRBV5-1	TRBJ2-2	-	TGCGCCAGCAGCTCCCTTACCGGGGAGCTGTTTTTT	CASSSLTGELFF
-	TRBV5-1	TRBJ2-1	TRBD1	TGCGCCACCCGGACAGGGGGCGGGGAAGGCAATGAGCAGTTCTTC	CATRTGGGEGNEQFF
-	TRBV18	TRBJ1-1	-	TGTGCCAGCTCACCACCCCACCTACCCGAAGCTTTCTTT	CASSPPHLPEAFF
-	TRBV19	TRBJ2-5	TRBD2	TGTGCCAGTAGCCCGACTAGCGGGGGTTCCGAGACCCAGTACTTC	CASSPTSGGSETQYF
once	TRBV5-1	TRBJ2-1	TRBD2	TGCGCCAGCAGCTTGTACGCGGGAGCGGGCGATGAGCAGTTCTTC	CASSLYAGAGDEQFF